A few counts support the clone carrying this T cell receptor (beta chain). Amplification targeted TCR beta CDR3 regions from RNA transcripts. HTBI primers drove first-round RT-PCR of the TCR CDR3. One entry per CDR3 protein, called by TCRdb with MiXCR from the multiplex PCR reads. The data hold a few hundred thousand distinct CDR3 sequences, with around 15% observed a single time. This specimen comes from a study of T cells in Graves' hyperthyroidism and ophthalmopathy. Germline V gene sequence: CDR1 MNHNS, CDR2 SASEGT. Trimming removed 5 bases from V and 4 bases from J; junction bases left unmatched: 7. CDR3 length equals 15 residues.

The chain combines TRBV6-1 with TRBJ2-3; 9 bases are shared with TRBD2. The receptor was isolated from a woman in her sixties or seventies with Graves' ophthalmopathy. Specimen: blood. The CDR3 nucleotides are TGTGCCAGCAGTCCCGGACTAGCGTGGGCAGATACGCAGTATTTT. It specifies CASSPGLAWADTQYF.